The TCR beta chain described here comes from a study of low-dose radiotherapy and immunotherapy resistance in tumors. Whole-study context: Participants in Cohort 1 were administered 0.5 Gy per fraction at 2-week intervals, to a cumulative dose of 6.5 Gy. Oral administration of aspirin 300 mg daily occurred for four cycles, commencing at cycle 1 day 1.

The donors' treatment consisted of nivolumab, ipilimumab, aspirin, low-dose cyclophosphamide and low-dose radiotherapy. CDR3 length: 12 residues. Germline CDR1 and CDR2: LGHDT and YNNKEL (reference sequence). Trimming stripped 2 bases from V and 9 bases from J, with 8 bases between. TRAV and TRBV primers primed cDNA for both TCRalpha and TCRbeta. A constant-region primer paired with the V-primer adapter amplified TCRs over about 20 PCR cycles. TCRdb called the reads again in MiXCR, with one record for every CDR3 protein. In the table there are just over 14,000 distinct CDR3 sequences, under 60% of which are singletons.

This chain uses TRBV3-1 with TRBJ1-5; no definite D call. This TCR derives from a human donor with advanced metastatic prostate, ovarian, gallbladder or colorectal cancer (not recorded which). This table probably holds off-target reads from a library built for another chain. The CDR3 nucleotides are TGTGCCAGCAGCCAAAGTGAGGGGCCCCAGCATTTT. This encodes CASSQSEGPQHF. Drawing the rest from reference TRBV3-1 and TRBJ1-5, the complete variable domain is DTAVSQTPKYLVTQMGNDKSIKCEQNLGHDTMYWYKQDSKKFLKIMFSYNNKELIINETVPNRFSPKSPDKAHLNLHINSLELGDSAVYFCASSQSEGPQHFGDGTRLSIL.